This section outlines one TCR beta chain sequence together with its context. These data are taken from a study of blood T cell repertoires in COVID-19. Participants reported their clinical history, and cohort assignment relied on those reports. V lost 0 bases to trimming and J lost 3 bases, with 14 bases between them. Germline V gives CDR1 WNHNN, CDR2 SYGVQD (reference sequence). CDR3 size: 16 residues. The assay was immunoSEQ multiplex PCR, and TCRdb's table has in-frame clones only and misses some. Among some 250,000 clones, about nine tenths were seen once, and the ten largest hold around a sixth. The material sequenced was PBMCs or T cells enriched from blood (not recorded which). This sequence joins TRBV10-1 and TRBJ1-2; D is uncertain. The receptor was derived from a man aged 18 to 30 who had recovered from COVID-19. CDR3: CASSESIGAPDYGYTF. The CDR3 region has the DNA TGCGCCAGCAGTGAGTCGATAGGAGCCCCCGACTATGGCTACACCTTC.